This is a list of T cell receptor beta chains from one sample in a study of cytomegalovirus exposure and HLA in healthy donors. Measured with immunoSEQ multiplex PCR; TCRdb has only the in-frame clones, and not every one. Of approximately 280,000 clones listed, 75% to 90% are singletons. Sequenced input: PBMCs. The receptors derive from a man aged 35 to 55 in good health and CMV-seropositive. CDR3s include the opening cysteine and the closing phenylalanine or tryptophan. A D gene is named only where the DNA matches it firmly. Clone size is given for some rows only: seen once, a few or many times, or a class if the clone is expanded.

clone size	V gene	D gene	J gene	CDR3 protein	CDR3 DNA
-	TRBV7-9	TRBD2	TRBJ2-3	CSSSLREGYDTQYF	TGTTCCAGCAGCTTGCGGGAGGGTTATGATACGCAGTATTTT
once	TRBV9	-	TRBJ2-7	CASSVSPGEQYF	TGTGCCAGCAGCGTGTCTCCCGGCGAGCAGTACTTC
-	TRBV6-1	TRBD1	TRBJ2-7	CASSEGQGAYEQYF	TGTGCCAGCAGTGAAGGACAGGGAGCCTACGAGCAGTACTTC
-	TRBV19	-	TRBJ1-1	CASSISRNTEAFF	TGTGCCAGTAGTATTAGCCGTAACACTGAAGCTTTCTTT
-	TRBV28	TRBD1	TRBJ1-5	CASSPGGSGQPQHF	TGTGCCAGCAGCCCAGGGGGCTCGGGTCAGCCCCAGCATTTT
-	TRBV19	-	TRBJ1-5	CASSVQLYSNQPQHF	TGTGCCAGTAGTGTACAGCTTTATAGCAATCAGCCCCAGCATTTT
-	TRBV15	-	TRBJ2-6	CATSRDLRSPKVFVDSGANVLTF	TGTGCCACCAGCAGAGATCTTCGGAGTCCTAAGGTCTTTGTGGACTCTGGGGCCAACGTCCTGACTTTC
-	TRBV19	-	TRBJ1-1	CASYRSTNTEAFF	TGTGCCAGCTACAGGTCGACGAACACTGAAGCTTTCTTT
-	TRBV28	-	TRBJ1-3	CASSYGQRGNTIYF	TGTGCCAGCAGTTATGGACAGCGGGGGAACACCATATATTTT
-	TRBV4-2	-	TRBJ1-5	CASSQHREAAQPQHF	TGTGCCAGCAGCCAGCACCGAGAAGCGGCTCAGCCCCAGCATTTT
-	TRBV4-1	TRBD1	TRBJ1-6	CASSQVPGQGLSPLHF	TGCGCCAGCAGCCAAGTCCCGGGACAGGGCTTGTCACCCCTCCACTTT
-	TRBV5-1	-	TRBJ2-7	CASSLQGNEQYF	TGCGCCAGCAGCCTACAGGGAAACGAGCAGTACTTC
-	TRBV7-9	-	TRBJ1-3	CASSFTGSSGNTIYF	TGTGCCAGCAGCTTTACAGGAAGCTCTGGAAACACCATATATTTT
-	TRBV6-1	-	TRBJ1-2	CASSEDSYGYTF	TGTGCCAGCAGTGAAGACAGCTATGGCTACACCTTC
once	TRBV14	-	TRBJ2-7	CASSLRQWGYEQYF	TGTGCCAGCAGCCTCAGACAGTGGGGCTACGAGCAGTACTTC
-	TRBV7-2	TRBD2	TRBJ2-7	CASSLGLASYEQYF	TGTGCCAGCAGCTTGGGACTAGCCTCCTACGAGCAGTACTTC